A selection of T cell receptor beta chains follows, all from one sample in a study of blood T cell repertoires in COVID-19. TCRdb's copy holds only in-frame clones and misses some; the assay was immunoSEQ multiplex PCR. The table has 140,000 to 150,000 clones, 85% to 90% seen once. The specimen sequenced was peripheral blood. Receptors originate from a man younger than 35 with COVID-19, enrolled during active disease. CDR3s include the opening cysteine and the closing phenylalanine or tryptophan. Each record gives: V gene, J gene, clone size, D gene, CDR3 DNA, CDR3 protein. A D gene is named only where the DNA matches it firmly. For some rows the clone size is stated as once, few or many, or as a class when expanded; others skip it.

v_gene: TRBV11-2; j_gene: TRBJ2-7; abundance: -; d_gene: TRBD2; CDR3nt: TGTGCCAGCAGCTTAGGCGGGAGGGATTACGAGCAGTACTTC; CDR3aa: CASSLGGRDYEQYF
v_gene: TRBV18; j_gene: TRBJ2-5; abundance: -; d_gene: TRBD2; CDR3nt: TGTGCCAGCTCACCATTTTTCGGACTAGCGGGGGTCCAAGAGACCCAGTACTTC; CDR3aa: CASSPFFGLAGVQETQYF
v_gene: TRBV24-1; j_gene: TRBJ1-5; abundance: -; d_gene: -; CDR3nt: TGTGCCACCAGTGACAGGGGTGATCAGCCCCAGCATTTT; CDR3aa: CATSDRGDQPQHF
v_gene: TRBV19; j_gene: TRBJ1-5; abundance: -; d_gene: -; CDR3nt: TGTGCCAGTAGCCCGACAGGAGGCAATCAGCCCCAGCATTTT; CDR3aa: CASSPTGGNQPQHF
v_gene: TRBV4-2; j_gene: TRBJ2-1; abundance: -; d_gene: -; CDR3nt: TGTGCCAGCAGCCAAGATCTGAGCGGTAATTACAATGAGCAGTTCTTC; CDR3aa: CASSQDLSGNYNEQFF
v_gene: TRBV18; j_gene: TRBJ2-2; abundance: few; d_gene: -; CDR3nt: TGTGCCAGCTCACAGGACAGAACGATGACCGGGGAGCTGTTTTTT; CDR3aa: CASSQDRTMTGELFF
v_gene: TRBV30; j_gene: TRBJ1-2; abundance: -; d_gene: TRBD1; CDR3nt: TGTGCCTGGAGTAGGGTCCTCTTCGGACAGGGGAACTATGGCTACACCTTC; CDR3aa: CAWSRVLFGQGNYGYTF
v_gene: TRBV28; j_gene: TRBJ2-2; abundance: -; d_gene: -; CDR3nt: TGTGCCAGCAGGCGACTAGTATACACCGGGGAGCTGTTTTTT; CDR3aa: CASRRLVYTGELFF
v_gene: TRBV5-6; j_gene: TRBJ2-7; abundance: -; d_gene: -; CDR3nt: TGTGCCAGCAGCGAGGGATCCCCCTACGAGCAGTACTTC; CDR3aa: CASSEGSPYEQYF
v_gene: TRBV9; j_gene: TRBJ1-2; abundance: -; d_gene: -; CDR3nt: TGTGCCAGCAGCGGCCAGGGGCCCTATGGCTACACCTTC; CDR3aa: CASSGQGPYGYTF
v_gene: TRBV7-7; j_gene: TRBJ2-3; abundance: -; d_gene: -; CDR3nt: TGTGCTAGCAGTATAGGAGGGGGCGGCACAGATACGCAGTATTTT; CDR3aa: CASSIGGGGTDTQYF
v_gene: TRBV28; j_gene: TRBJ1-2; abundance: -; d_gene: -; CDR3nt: TGTGCCAGCAGTTATCCCCAAATACGACGCGGTTCCGGCTACACCTTC; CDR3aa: CASSYPQIRRGSGYTF
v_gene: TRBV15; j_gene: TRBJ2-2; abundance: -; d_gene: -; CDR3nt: TGTGCCACCAGCGAACAGGGCCCCGGGGAGCTGTTTTTT; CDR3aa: CATSEQGPGELFF
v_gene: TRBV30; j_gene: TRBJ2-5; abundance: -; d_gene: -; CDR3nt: TGTGCCTGGAACAGGGACCAAGAGACCCAGTACTTC; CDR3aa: CAWNRDQETQYF
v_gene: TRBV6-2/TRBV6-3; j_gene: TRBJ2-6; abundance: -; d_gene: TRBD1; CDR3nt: TGTGCCAGCAGCTCAGACAGGGCTGGGGCCAACGTCCTGACTTTC; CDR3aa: CASSSDRAGANVLTF
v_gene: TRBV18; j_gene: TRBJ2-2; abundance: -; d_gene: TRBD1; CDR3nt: TGTGCCAGCTCACCCAGAGCCGGGACAGTGAACACCGGGGAGCTGTTTTTT; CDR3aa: CASSPRAGTVNTGELFF
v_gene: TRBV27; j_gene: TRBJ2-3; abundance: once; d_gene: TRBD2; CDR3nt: TGTGCCAGCAGTCCCGGGCAGCGGGAGGACGCAGATACGCAGTATTTT; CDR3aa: CASSPGQREDADTQYF
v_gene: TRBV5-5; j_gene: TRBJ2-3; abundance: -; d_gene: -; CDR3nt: TGTGCCAGCAGCTTCCCTAGCGGCACAGATACGCAGTATTTT; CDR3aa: CASSFPSGTDTQYF
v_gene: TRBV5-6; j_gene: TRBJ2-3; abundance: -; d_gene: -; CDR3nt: TGTGCCAGCAGCTCAGCGGTAAGCACAGATACGCAGTATTTT; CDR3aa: CASSSAVSTDTQYF
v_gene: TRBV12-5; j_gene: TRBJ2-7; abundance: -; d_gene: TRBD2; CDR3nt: TGTGCTAGTGCGACTAGCGGGGCCATCTACGAGCAGTACTTC; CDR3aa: CASATSGAIYEQYF
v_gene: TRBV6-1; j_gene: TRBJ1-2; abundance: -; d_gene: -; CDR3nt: TGTGCCAGCAGTGAAGAGAAGGACAGAAATGGCTACACCTTC; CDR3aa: CASSEEKDRNGYTF
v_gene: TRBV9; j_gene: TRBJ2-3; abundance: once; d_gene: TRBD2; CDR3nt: TGTGCCAGCAGGGACCTTAGCGGGAGTAGCACAGATACGCAGTATTTT; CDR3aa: CASRDLSGSSTDTQYF
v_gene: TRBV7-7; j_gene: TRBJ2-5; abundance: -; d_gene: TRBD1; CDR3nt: TGTGCTAGCAGCTTAGATGGGACAGGGCAAGAGACCCAGTACTTC; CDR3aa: CASSLDGTGQETQYF
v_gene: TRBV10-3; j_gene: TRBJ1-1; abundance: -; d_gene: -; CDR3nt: TGTGCCATCAGTGAGGGAAGGGGTGAAGCTTTCTTT; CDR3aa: CAISEGRGEAFF
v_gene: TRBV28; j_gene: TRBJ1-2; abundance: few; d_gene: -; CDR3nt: TGTGCCAGCAGTCGGGTAATCTATGGCTACACCTTC; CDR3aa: CASSRVIYGYTF
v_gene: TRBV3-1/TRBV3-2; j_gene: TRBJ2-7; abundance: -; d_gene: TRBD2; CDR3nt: TGTGCCAGCAGCCAAGATGCCGGTCTAGCGGGACCTCCGTACTTC; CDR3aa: CASSQDAGLAGPPYF
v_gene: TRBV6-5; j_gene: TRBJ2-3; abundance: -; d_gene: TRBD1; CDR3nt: TGTGCCAGCAGTTCTCCGGGACAGTGGCTGCAGTATTTT; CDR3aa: CASSSPGQWLQYF
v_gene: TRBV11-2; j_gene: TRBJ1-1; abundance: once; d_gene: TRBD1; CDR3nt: TGTGCCAGCAGCTTCCAGGGGGCCGCTGAAGCTTTCTTT; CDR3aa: CASSFQGAAEAFF
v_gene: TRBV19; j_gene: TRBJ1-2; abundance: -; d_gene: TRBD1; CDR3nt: TGTGCCAGTAGGCCATCACACGGACAGGGCTATGGCTACACCTTC; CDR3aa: CASRPSHGQGYGYTF
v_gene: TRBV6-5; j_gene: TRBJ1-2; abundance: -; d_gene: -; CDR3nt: TGTGCCAGCAGTACCGCTCAGATGAACTATGGCTACACCTTC; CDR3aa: CASSTAQMNYGYTF
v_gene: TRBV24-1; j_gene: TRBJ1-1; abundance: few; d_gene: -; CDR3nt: TGTGCCACCAGTGACGGGACTGAAGCTTTCTTT; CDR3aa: CATSDGTEAFF
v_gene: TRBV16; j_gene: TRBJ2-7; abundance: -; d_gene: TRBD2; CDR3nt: TGTGCCAGCAGCCGACTGCGGGGGTCCTACGAGCAGTACTTC; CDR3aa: CASSRLRGSYEQYF
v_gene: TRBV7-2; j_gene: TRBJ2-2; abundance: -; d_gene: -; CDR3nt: TGTGCCAGCAGCTTAGAATCTCCCGGGGAGCTGTTTTTT; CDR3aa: CASSLESPGELFF
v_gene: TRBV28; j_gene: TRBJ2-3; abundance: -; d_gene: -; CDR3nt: TGTGCCAGCAGTTTATACACGACATCTGGCCCAGATACGCAGTATTTT; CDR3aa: CASSLYTTSGPDTQYF
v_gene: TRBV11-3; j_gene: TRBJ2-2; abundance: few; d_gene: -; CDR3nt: TGTGCCAGCAGCGGAGCGGGCGGAAACACCGGGGAGCTGTTTTTT; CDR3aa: CASSGAGGNTGELFF
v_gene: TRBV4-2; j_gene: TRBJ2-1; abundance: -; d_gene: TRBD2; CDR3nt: TGTGCCAGCAGCCAAAAGACTAGCGGGAGATACAATGAGCAGTTCTTC; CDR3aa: CASSQKTSGRYNEQFF
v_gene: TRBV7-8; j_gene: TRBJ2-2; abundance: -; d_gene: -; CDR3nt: TGTGCCAGCAGCCCCCGTCGGGTTCGGCAGGGCCGAACCGGGGAGCTGTTTTTT; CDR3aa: CASSPRRVRQGRTGELFF
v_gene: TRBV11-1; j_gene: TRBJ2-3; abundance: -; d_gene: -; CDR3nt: TGTGCCAGCAGCCCTTCAGGGGCGGGCACAGATACGCAGTATTTT; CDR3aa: CASSPSGAGTDTQYF
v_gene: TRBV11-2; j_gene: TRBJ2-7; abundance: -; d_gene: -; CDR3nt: TGTGCCAGCAGCTTACCCAGGTTAAGCTCCTACGAGCAGTACTTC; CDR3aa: CASSLPRLSSYEQYF
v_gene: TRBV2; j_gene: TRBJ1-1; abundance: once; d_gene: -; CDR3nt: TGTGCCAGCAGTGAAAGTCGGGGAATGAACACTGAAGCTTTCTTT; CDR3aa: CASSESRGMNTEAFF
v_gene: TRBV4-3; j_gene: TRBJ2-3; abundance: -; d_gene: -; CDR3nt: TGCGCCAGCAGCCATTCCCACTACACAGATACGCAGTATTTT; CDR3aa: CASSHSHYTDTQYF
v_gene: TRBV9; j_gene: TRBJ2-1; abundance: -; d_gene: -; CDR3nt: TGTGCCAGCAGCGTAGAAGGTAGGAGGGAGAGTGAGCAGTTCTTC; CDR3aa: CASSVEGRRESEQFF
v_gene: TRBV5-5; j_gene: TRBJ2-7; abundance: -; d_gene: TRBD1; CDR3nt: TGTGCCAGCAGCGCTAGACAAGACACCAGGGGGTACTACGAGCAGTACTTC; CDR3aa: CASSARQDTRGYYEQYF
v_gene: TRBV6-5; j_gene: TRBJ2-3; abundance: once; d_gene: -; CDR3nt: TGTGCCAGCAGTTACTCGATTTCTAGTTATACGCAGTATTTT; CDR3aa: CASSYSISSYTQYF
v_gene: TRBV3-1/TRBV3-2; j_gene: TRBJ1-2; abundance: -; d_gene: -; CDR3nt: TGTGCCAGCAGCCATTCAAGGGAGGGGCGGGGATTATTTGGCTACACCTTC; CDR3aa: CASSHSREGRGLFGYTF
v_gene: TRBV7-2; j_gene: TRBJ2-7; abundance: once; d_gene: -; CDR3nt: TGTGCCAGCAGCTCCCAATACGAGCAGTACTTC; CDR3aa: CASSSQYEQYF
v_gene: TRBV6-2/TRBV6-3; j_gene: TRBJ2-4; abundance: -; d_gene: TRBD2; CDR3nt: TGTGCCAGCAGTTTCTTGGAGACTAGCGGGTTACTAGCCAAAAACATTCAGTACTTC; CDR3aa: CASSFLETSGLLAKNIQYF
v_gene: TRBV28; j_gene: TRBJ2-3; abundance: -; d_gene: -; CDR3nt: TGTGCAGTTGTGGCCCCTAGCACAGATACGCAGTATTTT; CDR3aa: CAVVAPSTDTQYF
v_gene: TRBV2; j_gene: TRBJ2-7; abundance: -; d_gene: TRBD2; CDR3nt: TGTGCCAGCGGGTCACTAGCGGGTCGCTCCTACGAGCAGTACTTC; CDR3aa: CASGSLAGRSYEQYF
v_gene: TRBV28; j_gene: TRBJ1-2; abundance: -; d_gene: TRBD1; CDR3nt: TGTGCCAGCAGCTGGACAGGGGGCAACTATGGCTACACCTTC; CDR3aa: CASSWTGGNYGYTF
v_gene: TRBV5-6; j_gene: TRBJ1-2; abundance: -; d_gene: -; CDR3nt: TGTGCCAGCAGCTCCTTTGGACAGCGCCTTAACTATGGCTACACCTTC; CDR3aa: CASSSFGQRLNYGYTF
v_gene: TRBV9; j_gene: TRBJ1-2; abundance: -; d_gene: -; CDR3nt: TGTGCCAGCAGCGTAGGGGGACAACCGCGGGGCTACACCTTC; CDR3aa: CASSVGGQPRGYTF
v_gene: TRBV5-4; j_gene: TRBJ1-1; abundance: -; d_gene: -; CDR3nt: TGTGCCAGCGGTGCGGGTGCCAATGAAGCTTTCTTT; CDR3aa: CASGAGANEAFF
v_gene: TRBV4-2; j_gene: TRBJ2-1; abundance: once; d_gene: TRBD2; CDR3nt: TGTGCCAGCAGCCAAGATCTACTAGCGGGAGATAGTGAGCAGTTCTTC; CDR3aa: CASSQDLLAGDSEQFF
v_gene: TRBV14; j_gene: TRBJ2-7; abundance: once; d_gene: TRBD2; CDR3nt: TGTGCCAGCAGCCAGATCGGGACTAGCGGGGCCTCCTACGAGCAGTACTTC; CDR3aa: CASSQIGTSGASYEQYF
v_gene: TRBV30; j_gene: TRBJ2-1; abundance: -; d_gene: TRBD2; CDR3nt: TGTGCCTGGAGTCCGGGACTAGATTACAATGAGCAGTTCTTC; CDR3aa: CAWSPGLDYNEQFF
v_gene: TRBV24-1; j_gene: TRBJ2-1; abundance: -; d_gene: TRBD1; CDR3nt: TGTGCCACCAGTGATTTGGACAGGGATACGAATGAGCAGTTCTTC; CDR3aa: CATSDLDRDTNEQFF
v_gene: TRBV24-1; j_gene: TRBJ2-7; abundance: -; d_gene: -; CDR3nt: TGTGCCACCAGTGGCTCAGCGTCCTACGAGCAGTACTTC; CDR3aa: CATSGSASYEQYF
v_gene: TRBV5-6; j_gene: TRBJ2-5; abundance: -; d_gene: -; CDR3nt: TGTGCCAGCAGCTTGGTGGGGGGGCGCGGAGAGACCCAGTACTTC; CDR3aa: CASSLVGGRGETQYF